Listed below are T cell receptor beta chains from one sample, sequenced in a study of OX40 agonist ivuxolimab in advanced cancers. Repertoires were generated with immunoSEQ multiplex PCR, while TCRdb's copy carries only in-frame clones and drops some. The sample has over 85,000 clones; 91% are singletons. The source material was CD4+ or CD8+ T cells sorted from blood, sampled in a trial of the OX40 agonist ivuxolimab. These receptors all come from an adult with an advanced solid tumor such as melanoma, head and neck, liver or kidney cancer. Each CDR3 is given with its conserved first and last residue. Fields, in order: CDR3 length, V gene, J gene, CDR3 protein.

cdr3_length: 13
v_call: TRBV27
j_call: TRBJ2-7
cdr3_aa: CASSSRDHYEQYF

cdr3_length: 17
v_call: TRBV7-9
j_call: TRBJ2-4
cdr3_aa: CASSLAGAGVVKNIQYF

cdr3_length: 15
v_call: TRBV5-4
j_call: TRBJ2-5
cdr3_aa: CASSRSAGGRETQYF

cdr3_length: 15
v_call: TRBV25-1
j_call: TRBJ2-1
cdr3_aa: CASSKATGGHNEQFF

cdr3_length: 17
v_call: TRBV30
j_call: TRBJ2-2
cdr3_aa: CAWSVPMGQGAIGELFF

cdr3_length: 15
v_call: TRBV21-1
j_call: TRBJ2-3
cdr3_aa: CASRTDTSSTDTQYF

cdr3_length: 16
v_call: TRBV11-2
j_call: TRBJ2-2
cdr3_aa: CASSQPGVGDTGELFF

cdr3_length: 14
v_call: TRBV9
j_call: TRBJ2-1
cdr3_aa: CASKPGQGFNEQFF

cdr3_length: 18
v_call: TRBV6-1
j_call: .
cdr3_aa: CASSGGTSGRAGSYEQYF

cdr3_length: 14
v_call: TRBV21-1
j_call: TRBJ2-7
cdr3_aa: CASSSPPGGYEQYF

cdr3_length: 15
v_call: TRBV4-3
j_call: TRBJ1-3
cdr3_aa: CASSPGGAGGNTIYF